Listed below are T cell receptor beta chains from one sample, sequenced in a study of T-cell reconstitution after alpha-beta-depleted transplantation in children. TCRdb ran MiXCR on the PCR reads and lists one entry per CDR3 protein. The sample lists under 850,000 distinct CDR3 sequences; over 10% were seen once. This specimen was PBMCs, taken before TCRalphabeta/CD19-depleted stem cell transplant. All receptors derive from a girl aged 2 to 10 with congenital amegakaryocytic thrombocytopenia, due to receive a stem cell transplant. Both conserved end residues are trimmed from each CDR3.

j_call | v_call | cdr3_aa
TRBJ2-5 | TRBV28 | ASSTLAGDWETQY
TRBJ2-5 | TRBV29-1 | SVTLTGTGETQY
TRBJ2-3 | TRBV18 | ASSTRPRTDTQY
TRBJ2-7 | TRBV29-1 | SVRTGAYEQY
TRBJ2-3 | TRBV10-3 | AISELTSGDASTDTQY
TRBJ2-1 | TRBV20-1 | SARGGPAYNEQF
TRBJ1-1 | TRBV5-1 | ASSLGDRANTEAF
TRBJ2-1 | TRBV2 | ASSGLRNEQF
TRBJ1-1 | TRBV27 | ASRPDLSFTEAF
TRBJ2-3 | TRBV5-1 | ASSSRTGTDTQY
TRBJ2-1 | TRBV5-1 | ASSRGTSGISEQF
TRBJ2-5 | TRBV5-1 | ASSLPASGRSETQY
TRBJ2-3 | TRBV2 | AGARAGGTDTQY
TRBJ2-1 | TRBV10-2 | ASRHRGEEQF
TRBJ2-7 | TRBV5-1 | ASSWGDRTYEQY
TRBJ2-1 | TRBV7-2 | ASSLGDRVGNEQF
TRBJ2-2 | TRBV20-1 | SARRRGMYTGELF
TRBJ2-7 | TRBV14 | ASSQAHTYEQY
TRBJ2-3 | TRBV12-3/TRBV12-4 | ASRDSGRAGTQY
TRBJ2-4 | TRBV20-1 | SARTRLAKNIQY
TRBJ2-7 | TRBV20-1 | SAIPLAGGPYEQY
TRBJ1-4 | TRBV6-1 | ASSGDSRRATNEKLF
TRBJ2-7 | TRBV10-3 | AISPWDRDYEQY
TRBJ2-2 | TRBV20-1 | SGRGWAGELF
TRBJ1-6 | TRBV28 | ASSFPPEGENSPLH
TRBJ2-7 | TRBV27 | ASSLLRGTGAYEQY
TRBJ2-1 | TRBV7-2 | ASSSRTSGRYNEQF
TRBJ1-4 | TRBV25-1 | ASSEYEGATNEKLF
TRBJ2-1 | TRBV12-3/TRBV12-4 | ASSLWQSSYNEQF
TRBJ2-5 | TRBV6-6 | ASSRAPQETQY
TRBJ2-1 | TRBV7-6 | ASSPLAGGHYNEQF
TRBJ2-2 | TRBV5-1 | ASSLAGGVIGELF
TRBJ2-2 | TRBV7-7 | ASSLFPWSGELF
TRBJ2-3 | TRBV20-1 | SADIAGGTDTQY
TRBJ2-1 | TRBV10-2 | ATRPGTSGKAYNEQF
TRBJ2-5 | TRBV5-1 | ASSLGHMYQETQY
TRBJ2-1 | TRBV19 | ASSIRGGGRANEQF
TRBJ2-2 | TRBV9 | ASSVDGVRSGELF
TRBJ2-7 | TRBV6-5 | ASSYRRGSYEQY
TRBJ2-7 | TRBV5-1 | ASSLQGLDEQY
TRBJ2-7 | TRBV5-1 | ASSWDRPSSYEQY